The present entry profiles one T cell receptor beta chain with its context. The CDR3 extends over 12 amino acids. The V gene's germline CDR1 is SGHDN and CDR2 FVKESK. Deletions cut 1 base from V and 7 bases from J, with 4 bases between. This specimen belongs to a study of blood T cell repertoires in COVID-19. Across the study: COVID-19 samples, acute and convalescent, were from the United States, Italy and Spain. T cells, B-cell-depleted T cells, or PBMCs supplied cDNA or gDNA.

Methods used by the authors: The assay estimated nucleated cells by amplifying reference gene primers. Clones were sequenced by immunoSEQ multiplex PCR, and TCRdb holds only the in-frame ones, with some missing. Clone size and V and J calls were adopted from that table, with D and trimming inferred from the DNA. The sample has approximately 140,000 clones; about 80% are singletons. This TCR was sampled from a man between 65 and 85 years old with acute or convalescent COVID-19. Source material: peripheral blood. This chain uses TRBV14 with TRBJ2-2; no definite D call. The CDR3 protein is CASSQVYGELFF. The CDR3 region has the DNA TGTGCCAGCAGCCAAGTTTACGGGGAGCTGTTTTTT. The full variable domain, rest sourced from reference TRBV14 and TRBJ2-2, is EAGVTQFPSHSVIEKGQTVTLRCDPISGHDNLYWYRRVMGKEIKFLLHFVKESKQDESGMPNNRFLAERTGGTYSTLKVQPAELEDSGVYFCASSQVYGELFFGEGSRLTVL.